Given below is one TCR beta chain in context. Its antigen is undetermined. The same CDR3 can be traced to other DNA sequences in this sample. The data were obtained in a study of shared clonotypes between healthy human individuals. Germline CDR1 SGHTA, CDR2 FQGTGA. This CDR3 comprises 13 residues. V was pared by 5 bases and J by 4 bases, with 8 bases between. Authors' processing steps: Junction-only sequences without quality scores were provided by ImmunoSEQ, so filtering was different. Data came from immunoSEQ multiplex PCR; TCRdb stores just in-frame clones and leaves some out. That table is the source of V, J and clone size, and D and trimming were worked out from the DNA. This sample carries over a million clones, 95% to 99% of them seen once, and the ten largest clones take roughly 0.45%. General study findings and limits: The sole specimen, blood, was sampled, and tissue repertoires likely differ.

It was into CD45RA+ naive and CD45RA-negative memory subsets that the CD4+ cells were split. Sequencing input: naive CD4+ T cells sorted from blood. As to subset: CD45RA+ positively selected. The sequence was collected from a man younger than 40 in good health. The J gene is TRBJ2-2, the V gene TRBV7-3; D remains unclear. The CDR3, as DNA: TGTGCCAGCAGCCCCCCCGTCACCGGGGAGCTGTTTTTT. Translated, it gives CASSPPVTGELFF.